This T cell receptor (beta chain) was sequenced in a study of tumor-infiltrating lymphocytes in primary liver carcinoma. Turning to this clonotype: The conserved phenylalanine or tryptophan is not found at the CDR3 terminus, so this likely reflects a read error.

Co-extraction yielded RNA and DNA from roughly 20-30 mg of unsorted bulk tissue. The V gene lost 11 bases and the J gene lost 8 bases, with 19 bases spanning the gap. CDR3 length equals 13 residues. The germline gives CDR1 SGHAT, CDR2 FQNNGV. Making TCR beta cDNA involved 400 to 600 ng total RNA and a constant-region primer. The TCR beta library was amplified through three nested multiplex PCR rounds in a modified ARM-PCR procedure. TRBV1-TRBV30 forward primers and a C-beta reverse primer were used in the first two PCR rounds, which each ran for approximately 11 cycles. TCRdb recomputed calls from the multiplex PCR reads with MiXCR, one row per CDR3 protein. The sample includes approximately 88,000 distinct CDR3 sequences, just over 65% of them seen just once.

This rearrangement joins TRBV11-2 to TRBJ2-1, with a weak D call TRBD1 (5 bases). Input material: tumor-adjacent normal liver tissue. This receptor was identified in a man aged 35-49 years with primary liver carcinoma and hepatitis B virus infection. The CDR3 loop is CADSLNDAYEQFL. The CDR3 DNA reads TGTGCCGACAGCCTAAATGATGCCTATGAGCAGTTCTTA.